The rows below give T cell receptor beta chains drawn from one sample of a study of T cells in localized non-small cell lung cancer. TCRdb's table, derived via immunoSEQ multiplex PCR, lists solely in-frame clones and lacks some. The profile shows roughly 86,000 clones, around four fifths of them singletons. This specimen was peripheral blood, taken before any cancer treatment. These receptors were taken from a man aged 40 to 69 with stage I lung adenocarcinoma. Both conserved end residues are part of each CDR3.

v_call,j_call,cdr3_aa
TRBV9,TRBJ2-7,CASSTTGTISPYEQYF
TRBV21-1,TRBJ1-5,CASSKVWDRGRDSNQPQHF
TRBV6-5,TRBJ1-5,CASSSRGNQPQHF
TRBV6-5,TRBJ1-1,CASSHDRGMNTEAFF
TRBV27,TRBJ1-6,CASGFRASNNSPLHF
TRBV7-9,TRBJ1-2,CASSLAGKQNYGYTF
TRBV11-2,TRBJ2-1,CASSLAREYYNEQFF
TRBV15,TRBJ1-2,CATSRDRSFNYGYTF
TRBV28,TRBJ2-5,CASTPWGGQETQYF
TRBV4-3,TRBJ1-2,CASSQTLDIGGGGHGYTF
TRBV6-6,TRBJ1-4,CASSTGQGREEKLFF
TRBV27,TRBJ1-4,CASSLSSWGRGEKLFF
TRBV5-6,TRBJ2-1,CASSWVKGSSYNEQFF
TRBV19,TRBJ2-1,CASSAGVGNEQFF
TRBV2,TRBJ2-2,CASSAYPTNTGELFF
TRBV6-6,TRBJ2-7,CASSSPGVAGHEQYF
TRBV5-1,TRBJ1-2,CASSLEGTGTYGYTF
TRBV28,TRBJ2-1,CASSLGTLYPPNEQFF
TRBV28,TRBJ1-1,CASSLHPRAAFF
TRBV5-1,TRBJ1-1,CASTGVTTEAFF
TRBV28,TRBJ2-3,CASSPPGRRYTQYF
TRBV27,TRBJ2-1,CASRYLAGVSSSYNEQFF
TRBV7-2,TRBJ1-1,CASSSAANTEAFF
TRBV5-4,TRBJ2-7,CATHGLAGGEQYF
TRBV9,TRBJ2-7,CASSPWDSAYEQYF
TRBV19,TRBJ2-1,CASSSSGRSYNEQFF
TRBV27,TRBJ2-6,CASRPAGFSGANVLTF
TRBV10-3,TRBJ2-5,CAISEGLAGETQYF
TRBV7-2,TRBJ2-1,CASSLNLPGSYNEQFF
TRBV27,TRBJ2-5,CASSLFRGEGETQYF
TRBV6-6,TRBJ1-1,CASSPGQVLNTEAFF
TRBV10-2,TRBJ1-1,CASTSFMGQGNSAEAFF
TRBV30,TRBJ2-3,CAWSGLAVTDTQYF
TRBV27,TRBJ2-7,CASSRQDGGSYEQYF
TRBV19,TRBJ2-7,CASSLDRVRGEQYF
TRBV2,TRBJ1-2,CASSLVGANGYTF
TRBV28,TRBJ1-2,CASSLDSHYGYTF
TRBV5-4,TRBJ1-4,CASSFGGGTEKLFF
TRBV7-2,TRBJ1-4,CASSRQGEKLFF
TRBV12-5,TRBJ2-5,CASGLVGETQYF
TRBV7-6,TRBJ2-7,CASSPVWDSAYEQYF
TRBV21-1,TRBJ2-1,CASSHHSLGFNEFF
TRBV27,TRBJ1-2,CASSFSGASGYTF
TRBV18,TRBJ2-5,CASSRTDKETQYF
TRBV7-2,TRBJ1-4,CASSLSQGGGEKLFF
TRBV7-2,TRBJ2-5,CASSPGLAGQETQYF
TRBV29-1,TRBJ2-1,CSVRGQDEQFF
TRBV4-1,TRBJ2-7,CASSQDLGAGAAYEQYF
TRBV5-1,TRBJ1-4,CASSLQNRGFLNEKLFF
TRBV28,TRBJ1-2,CASRDGINYGYTF
TRBV7-9,TRBJ2-1,CASMRIWGEQFF
TRBV6-6,TRBJ2-5,CASSYLSGAQETQYF
TRBV7-2,TRBJ2-2,CASSFGQSTGELFF
TRBV19,TRBJ1-1,CASRSTGGFDTEAFF
TRBV5-1,TRBJ2-7,CASSRDSRSYEQYF
TRBV11-2,TRBJ2-5,CASSPETSGIKAQYF
TRBV18,TRBJ1-1,CASSPPGDRGGTEAFF
TRBV11-2,TRBJ2-7,CASSLDWTGDYEQYF
TRBV15,TRBJ2-1,CATSTSLAGGPYNEQFF
TRBV18,TRBJ2-7,CASSPIGGGHGVRYEQYF